This TCR beta chain was sequenced in a study of control samples from healthy donors and cancer patients. Germline lookup yields CDR1 SNHLY and CDR2 FYNNEI. V lost 5 bases to trimming and J lost 4 bases, with 12 bases between them. The CDR3 loop spans 14 amino acids. This clone was picked up one time. Profiling relied on immunoSEQ multiplex PCR, and the TCRdb table lists in-frame clones only, not all of them. This sample has approximately 97,000 clones; around 81% occur once, and the top ten carry 19%. The chain couples TRBV2 to TRBJ1-5; a possible D gene is TRBD1 (6 bases). The specimen sequenced was blood. This receptor was obtained from a man younger than 40 in good health. The CDR3 region has the DNA TGTGCCAGCAGTATAAGGACAGAAAATCAGCCCCAGCATTTT. Protein sequence: CASSIRTENQPQHF.